This entry lists 13 T cell receptor beta chains sequenced from one sample in a study of T cell responses to AZD1222 COVID-19 vaccine (dated by TCRdb to about 2021). Library preparation used the immunoSEQ multiplex PCR assay. As stored in TCRdb, this immuneACCESS dataset retains in-frame rearrangements with V and J assigned. A fraction of the clones does not appear; measured against another copy, unresolved V genes explain less than half of the discrepancy, and the remainder lacks a known reason. The sample table contains tens of thousands of clones; only one count was recorded for roughly 85% of them. In total, the top ten clones hold about 3.9% of the sample. Read against the paper, the sample's time point label means: baseline before first vaccination. Sequencing used peripheral blood, obtained on day 0 of AZD1222 vaccination. These TCRs come from an adult in good health.

This chain links TRBV30 with TRBJ2-3; D not resolved. Germline CDR1 and CDR2: GTSNPN and SVGIG (reference sequence). The V gene lost 4 bases and the J gene lost 4 bases, with 21 bases spanning the gap. The CDR3 loop spans 16 amino acids. The CDR3: CAWTGLGEFLADTQYF. As DNA, the CDR3 is TGTGCCTGGACCGGTTTAGGAGAGTTTTTGGCAGATACGCAGTATTTT. Variable domain in full (rest from reference TRBV30 and TRBJ2-3): SQTIHQWPATLVQPVGSPLSLECTVEGTSNPNLYWYRQAAGRGLQLLFYSVGIGQISSEVPQNLSASRPQDRQFILSSKKLLLSDSGFYLCAWTGLGEFLADTQYFGPGTRLTVL.

This rearrangement joins TRBV20-1 to TRBJ1-2; D remains unclear. V was shortened by 5 bases and J by 8 bases, with 9 bases between the two germline ends. From germline, CDR1 is DFQATT and CDR2 SNEGSKA (reference sequence). The CDR3 consists of 10 residues. The CDR3 coding sequence is TGCAGTGCTTCACCGGGGGGCTACACCTTC. It yields the protein CSASPGGYTF.

This chain links TRBV4-3 with TRBJ2-7; possibly TRBD1 for D (6 bases). CDR3 size: 15 residues. Looked up from germline, CDR1 is LGHNA and CDR2 is YSLEER. The V and J ends lost 4 bases and 0 bases respectively, with 13 bases between them. The CDR3 is CASSPRQAYSYEQYF. In DNA, the CDR3 is TGCGCCAGCAGCCCGAGACAGGCTTACTCCTACGAGCAGTACTTC.

The chain carries TRBV29-1 and TRBJ1-1; D is ambiguous. CDR3 length equals 12 residues. The germline V gene has CDR1 SQVTM and CDR2 ANQGSEA. Trimming removed 7 bases from V and 0 bases from J, with 9 bases in between. The CDR3 reads CSAGEVNTEAFF. The CDR3 bases are TGCAGCGCCGGGGAGGTGAACACTGAAGCTTTCTTT.

This clone was seen a handful of times. The chain carries TRBV5-1 and TRBJ2-2; 7 bases map to TRBD1. Germline values: CDR1 SGHRS, CDR2 YFSETQ. Unmatched junction bases numbered 1, after V lost 1 base and J lost 1 base. The CDR3 is 15 residues long. In DNA form, the CDR3 reads TGCGCCAGCAGCTTGTACAGGGGGAACACCGGGGAGCTGTTTTTT. It specifies CASSLYRGNTGELFF.

The gene calls are TRBV5-6 and TRBJ2-7, with D possibly called TRBD1 or TRBD2 (5 bases each). CDR3 length: 13 residues. Trimming took off 5 bases at V and 3 bases at J, with 12 bases between the two ends. Per the germline V gene, CDR1 is SGHDT and CDR2 is YYEEEE. In DNA, the CDR3 is TGTGCCAGCAGTTCCGGGACCTACTACGAGCAGTACTTC. It yields the protein CASSSGTYYEQYF.

The chain is built from TRBV28 and TRBJ1-6; 8 positions match TRBD1. CDR3 size: 15 residues. The V gene end was trimmed by 5 bases and the J gene end by 6 bases; junction bases not matched to a gene: 6. The germline V gene encodes CDR1 MDHEN and CDR2 SYDVKM. The CDR3 is CASSAGQAVNSPLHF. For the CDR3, the DNA is TGTGCCAGCAGTGCGGGACAGGCGGTTAATTCACCCCTCCACTTT.

V gene TRBV5-4 combines with J gene TRBJ2-5; D is uncertain. This CDR3 spans 15 amino acids. Trimming stripped 0 bases from V and 2 bases from J, with 11 bases between. Per the germline V gene, CDR1 is SGHNT and CDR2 is YYREEE (reference sequence). This CDR3 reads CASSLAVSGQETQYF. Written as DNA, the CDR3 is TGTGCCAGCAGCTTGGCCGTGTCAGGTCAAGAGACCCAGTACTTC.

In its sample, this clone was seen a few times. The chain has TRBV29-1 and TRBJ2-1; D is undetermined. V lost 6 bases and J lost 4, with 25 bases in between. There are 17 residues in the CDR3. Germline V gene sequence: CDR1 SQVTM, CDR2 ANQGSEA. CDR3 protein: CSVTAGFVGSRYNEQFF. CDR3 DNA sequence: TGCAGCGTAACGGCTGGGTTTGTTGGCTCAAGATACAATGAGCAGTTCTTC.

The chain couples TRBV12-3 or TRBV12-4 to TRBJ1-4; D unresolved. There are 12 residues in the CDR3. Trimming pared 4 bases from V and 5 bases from J, leaving 5 bases between. For the CDR3, the DNA is TGTGCCAGCAGTTGGGTAAATGAAAAACTGTTTTTT. Translating gives CASSWVNEKLFF.

This clone was observed once. V and J are TRBV3-1 (or the pseudogene TRBV3-2) and TRBJ2-5; TRBD1 matches at 7 bases. This CDR3 spans 14 amino acids. Losses at the gene ends were 4 bases for V and 4 bases for J; bases not matched to a gene: 6. Germline V lookup: CDR1 LGHDT, CDR2 YNNKEL (reference sequence). CDR3 protein: CASSLRQGGETQYF. CDR3 nucleotide sequence: TGTGCCAGCAGCCTGCGACAGGGTGGAGAGACCCAGTACTTC.

The chain couples TRBV12-5 to TRBJ2-5; 9 nucleotides agree with TRBD1. The CDR3 runs to 14 residues. Germline-derived CDR1 and CDR2 are LGHNT and FRNRAP. V lost 5 bases, J lost 4 bases, and 5 bases stayed unmatched. The CDR3 coding sequence is TGTGCTAGTGGTCCAGAGGACAGGGGAGAGACCCAGTACTTC. This codes for CASGPEDRGETQYF.

The chain couples TRBV5-4 to TRBJ2-5; 7 bases line up with TRBD2. The germline gives CDR1 SGHNT, CDR2 YYREEE (reference sequence). The length of the CDR3 is 14 residues. Losses at the gene ends were 2 bases for V and 5 bases for J; bases not matched to a gene: 6. The CDR3 bases are TGTGCCAGCAGCTTCAGGACTAGGGGCGAGACCCAGTACTTC. Its translation is CASSFRTRGETQYF. Filled out from reference TRBV5-4 and TRBJ2-5, the complete variable domain reads ETGVTQSPTHLIKTRGQQVTLRCSSQSGHNTVSWYQQALGQGPQFIFQYYREEENGRGNFPPRFSGLQFPNYSSELNVNALELDDSALYLCASSFRTRGETQYFGPGTRLLVL.